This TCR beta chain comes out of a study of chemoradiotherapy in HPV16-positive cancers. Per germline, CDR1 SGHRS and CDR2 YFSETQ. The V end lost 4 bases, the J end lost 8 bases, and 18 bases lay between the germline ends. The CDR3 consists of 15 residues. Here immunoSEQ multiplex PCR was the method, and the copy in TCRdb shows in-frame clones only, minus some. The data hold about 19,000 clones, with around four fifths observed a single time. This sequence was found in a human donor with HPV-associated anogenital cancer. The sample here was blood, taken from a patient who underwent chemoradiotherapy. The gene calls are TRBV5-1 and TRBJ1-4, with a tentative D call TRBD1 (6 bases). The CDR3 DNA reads TGCGCCAGCAGCGTACAGGGACGATCGTCGGAAAAACTGTTTTTT. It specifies CASSVQGRSSEKLFF.